This T cell receptor beta chain was captured in a study of blood T cell repertoires in COVID-19. This clone has just one count. The CDR3 consists of 18 residues. The trim removed 6 bases at V and 3 bases at J, leaving 17 bases unmatched. Looked up from germline, CDR1 is SNHLY and CDR2 is FYNNEI. Here immunoSEQ multiplex PCR was the method, and the copy in TCRdb shows in-frame clones only, minus some. The profile covers roughly 200,000 clones, with around 84% appearing a single time and less than 20% taken by the ten largest. Material: peripheral blood. This receptor was identified in a human donor in a cohort sampled during active COVID-19. The rearrangement uses TRBV2 and TRBJ2-1; 7 bases map to TRBD2. CDR3 region: CASSRSITGLEVYNEQFF. The CDR3 nucleotides are TGTGCCAGCAGCCGAAGTATCACAGGACTAGAAGTCTACAATGAGCAGTTCTTC.